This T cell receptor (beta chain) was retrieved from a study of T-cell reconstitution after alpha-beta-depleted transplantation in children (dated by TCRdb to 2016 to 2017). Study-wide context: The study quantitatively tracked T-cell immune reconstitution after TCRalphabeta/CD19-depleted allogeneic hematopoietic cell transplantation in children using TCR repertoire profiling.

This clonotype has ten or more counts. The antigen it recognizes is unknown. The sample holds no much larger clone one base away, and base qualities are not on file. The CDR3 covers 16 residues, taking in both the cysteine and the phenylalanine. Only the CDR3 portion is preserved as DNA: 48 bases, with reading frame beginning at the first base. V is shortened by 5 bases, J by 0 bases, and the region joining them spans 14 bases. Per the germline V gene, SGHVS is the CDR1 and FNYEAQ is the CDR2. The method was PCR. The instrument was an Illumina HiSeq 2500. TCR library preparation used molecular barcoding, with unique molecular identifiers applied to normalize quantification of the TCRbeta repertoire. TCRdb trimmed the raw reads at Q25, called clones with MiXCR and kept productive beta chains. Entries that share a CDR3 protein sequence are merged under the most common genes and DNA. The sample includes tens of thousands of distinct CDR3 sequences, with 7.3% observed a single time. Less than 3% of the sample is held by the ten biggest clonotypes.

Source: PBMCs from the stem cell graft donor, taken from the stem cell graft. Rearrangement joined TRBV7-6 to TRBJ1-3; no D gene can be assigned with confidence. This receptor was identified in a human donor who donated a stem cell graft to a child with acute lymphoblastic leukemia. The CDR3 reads CASSPTAVHSGNTIYF. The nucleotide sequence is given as TGTGCCAGCAGCCCCACGGCGGTCCACTCTGGAAACACCATATATTTT.